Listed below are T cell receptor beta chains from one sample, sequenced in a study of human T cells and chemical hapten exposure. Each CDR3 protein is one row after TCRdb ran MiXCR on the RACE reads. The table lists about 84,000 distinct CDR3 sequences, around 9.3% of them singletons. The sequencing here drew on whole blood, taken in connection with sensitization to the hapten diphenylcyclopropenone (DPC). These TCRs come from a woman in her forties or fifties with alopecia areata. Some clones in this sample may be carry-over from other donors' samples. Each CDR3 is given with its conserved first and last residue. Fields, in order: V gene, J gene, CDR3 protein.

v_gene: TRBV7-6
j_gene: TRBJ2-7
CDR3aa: CASSLVAGGREQYF

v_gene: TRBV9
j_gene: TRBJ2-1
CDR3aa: CASSPRTGVNEQFF

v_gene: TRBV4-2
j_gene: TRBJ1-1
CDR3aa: CASRTLAQGAGYTEAFF

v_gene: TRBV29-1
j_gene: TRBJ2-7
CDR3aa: CSASSGRAYEQYF

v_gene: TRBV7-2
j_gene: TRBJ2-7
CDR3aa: CASSLMVIGSYEQYF

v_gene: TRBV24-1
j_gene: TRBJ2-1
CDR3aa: CATSDTGTSGYNEQFF

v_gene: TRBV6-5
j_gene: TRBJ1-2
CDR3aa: CASTDGRIYGYTF

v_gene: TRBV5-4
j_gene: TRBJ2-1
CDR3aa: CASSLAGTSGRKNEQFF

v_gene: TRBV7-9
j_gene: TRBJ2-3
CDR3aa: CASSETDFTDTQYF

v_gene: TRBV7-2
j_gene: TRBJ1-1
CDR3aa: CASSFTVNTEAFF

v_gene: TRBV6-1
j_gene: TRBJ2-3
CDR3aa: CASRNRGSDTQYF

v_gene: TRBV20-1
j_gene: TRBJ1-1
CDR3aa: CSAARQGANTEAFF

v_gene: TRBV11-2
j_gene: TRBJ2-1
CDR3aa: CASSSVVGLQFF

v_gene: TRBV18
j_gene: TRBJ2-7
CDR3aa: CASSPASSYEQYF

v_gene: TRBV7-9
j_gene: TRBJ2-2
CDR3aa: CASSLDSGNTGELFF

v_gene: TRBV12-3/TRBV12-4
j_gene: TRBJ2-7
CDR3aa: CASSSRAGDLYEQYF

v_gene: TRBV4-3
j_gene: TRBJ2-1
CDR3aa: CASSQDWDAGGPSYNEQFF

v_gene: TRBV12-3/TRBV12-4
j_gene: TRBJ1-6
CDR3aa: CASSLPPGGNSPLHF

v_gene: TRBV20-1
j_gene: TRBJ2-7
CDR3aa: CSAKGQIAYGEQYF

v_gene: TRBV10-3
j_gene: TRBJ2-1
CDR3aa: CAISDNANEQFF

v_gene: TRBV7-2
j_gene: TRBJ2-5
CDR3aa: CASSSSLAGGGETQYF

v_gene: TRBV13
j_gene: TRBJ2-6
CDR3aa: CASSSQGAQSGANVLTF